This TCR beta chain was profiled in a study of blood T cells in healthy people across ages (dated by TCRdb to between 2014 and 2016). For context, the study as a whole: In model experiments, roughly one uniquely barcoded TCR beta cDNA molecule per two T cells was captured by template switching. The donors were divided into four age groups: young (average around 16 years), middle-aged (roughly 42), aged (about 62) and long-lived (roughly 82). For two donors (one aged 18 to 30 and one aged 80 or older), the study analyzed two additional independent replicas of 1 million unique cDNA reads from the same blood draw. To avoid experimental bias, donors of different ages were spread randomly across the sequencing lanes. The study measured age-related changes in TCR beta repertoire diversity using deep sequencing normalized with unique cDNA molecular identifiers.

The 39 donors, aged roughly 6 to 90 years, were systemically healthy Caucasian individuals from Russia. Each donor gave about 9.7 milliliters of peripheral blood, drawn into EDTA-treated Vacutainer tubes. Ficoll-Paque density-gradient centrifugation was used to isolate PBMCs, with at least 7 million per sample. Trizol reagent was used to extract total RNA from PBMCs, with at least 5 micrograms per sample. The percentages of naive CD45RAhigh/CD27high T cells were determined by flow cytometry on a PBMC aliquot from every donor. Reading from cysteine to phenylalanine, the CDR3 counts 19 amino acids. Only the CDR3 part of the read is kept: 57 bases, read in frame from the first base. Via the germline V gene, CDR1 is MDHEN and CDR2 SYDVKM. V lost 4 bases and J lost 2 bases, and the count of bases not matched to a germline gene is 15. General conclusions and limits of the study: Observed TCR beta diversity per million T cells fell roughly linearly with age, and a significant reduction was already apparent by age roughly 40. Because profiling used bulk unsorted PBMCs, naive and antigen-experienced compartments could not be compared conclusively. A strong correlation was found between observed TCR beta diversity and the percentage of naive T cells measured by flow cytometry. Compared with the aged group, more naive CD4+ T cells, fewer expanded clones and increased TCR diversity were shown by the long-lived group, suggesting age selection. Because the CMV infection status of the donors was unknown, age-related changes in expanded clonotypes may potentially have been confounded. Estimates of total diversity based on one million sequenced T cells were considered lower bounds and underestimates.

Library preparation was by 5' RACE. Data came from an Illumina HiSeq 2500. A second roughly 6 to 12 cycle PCR used a sample-barcoded 5' primer and a J-beta primer mix. A template-switch 5' adaptor carrying 12 random nucleotides introduced a unique molecular identifier onto each TCR beta cDNA molecule. At least 2.5 million CDR3-containing paired-end reads were obtained from each sample. The Mint cDNA synthesis kit, primed by a TRBC-specific oligonucleotide, was used to synthesize first-strand cDNA from all RNA. All cDNA was treated with uracil-DNA glycosylase and then went through a first 18-cycle PCR with the universal primers M1SS and BC2_uni_R. Turning to the authors' computational methods: For normalization, 1 million high-quality reads were randomly selected from each sample, with every read carrying a distinct molecular identifier. Instead of being binned into consensus sequences, reads with shared molecular identifiers were discarded. CDR3 identification, clonotype clustering and error correction used MiTCR with a Q25 quality threshold and the strictest error-elimination algorithm. Lower-bound total TCR beta diversity was estimated with a nonparametric unseen species model using Euler transformation. TCRdb reanalyzed the raw reads on its own, using fastp at Q25 for trimming and MiXCR for clone calling, and kept in-frame beta chains. All rows with the same CDR3 protein become a single entry with the most common DNA and genes. The V and J calls, along with clone size, are taken from TCRdb and not from the paper's own processing. The sample profile shows 780,000 or so distinct CDR3 sequences; 56% of them were found once. 20% to 30% of the sample is in the top ten clones.

Worth noting for this clonotype: Its recognized antigen is unknown. Base qualities were left out, and no much larger clone turns up one base away.

The origin of this receptor is a man in his forties in good health. Sequenced input: blood. The chain is encoded by TRBV28 joined to TRBJ1-5; 9 nucleotides in the junction match TRBD1. The bases are TGTGCCAGCAGTTCCCTGCGACAGGGGGTATCGCTTGGCAATCAGCCCCAGCATTTT. The resulting protein is CASSSLRQGVSLGNQPQHF.